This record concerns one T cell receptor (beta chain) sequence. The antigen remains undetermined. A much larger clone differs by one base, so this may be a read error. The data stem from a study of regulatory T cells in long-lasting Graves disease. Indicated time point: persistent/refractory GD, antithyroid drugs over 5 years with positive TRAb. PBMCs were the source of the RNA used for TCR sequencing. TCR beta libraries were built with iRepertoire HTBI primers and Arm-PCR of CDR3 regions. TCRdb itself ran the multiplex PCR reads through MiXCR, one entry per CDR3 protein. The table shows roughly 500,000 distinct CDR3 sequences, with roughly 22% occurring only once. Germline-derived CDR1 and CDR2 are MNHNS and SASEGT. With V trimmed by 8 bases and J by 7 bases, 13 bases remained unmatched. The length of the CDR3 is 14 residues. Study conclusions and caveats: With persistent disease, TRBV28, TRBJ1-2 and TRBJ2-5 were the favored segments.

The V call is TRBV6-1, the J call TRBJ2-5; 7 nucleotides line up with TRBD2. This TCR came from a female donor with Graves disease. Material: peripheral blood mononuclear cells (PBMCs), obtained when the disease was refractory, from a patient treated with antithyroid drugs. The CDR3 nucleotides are TGTGCCAGCCAACGAGAGGGAGGGAGAGGGACCCAGTACTTC. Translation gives CASQREGGRGTQYF.